The sequence of this TCR beta chain was determined in a study of neurological immune-mediated disorders. General observations from the study: Phylogenetic grouping assigned the repertoires of 18 of 34 multiple sclerosis patients to a single related-CDR3 cluster, which may represent a signature.

Synthesis of cDNA used 5'RACE (with 10-nucleotide random UMIs). Every sequencing run generated in excess of 160 million TCR-beta sequences. These sequences covered 15-18 subjects. One entry per CDR3 protein results from TCRdb running MiXCR on the 5' RACE reads. This table has about 80,000 distinct CDR3 sequences, 4.5% to 7.5% appearing once. The time point: longitudinal time-point 2. The germline V gene has CDR1 SGHRS and CDR2 YFSETQ. This CDR3 has 12 amino acids. V lost 2 bases and J 10 bases, leaving 12 bases between the germline ends. Regarding this clonotype: Its antigen is unknown.

The receptor was derived from an older woman with multiple sclerosis. The gene calls are TRBV5-1 and TRBJ1-1; possible D gene TRBD1, 5 bases. Specimen: PBMCs. The CDR3 loop reads CASSLRGLLAFF. CDR3 DNA: TGCGCCAGCAGCTTACGGGGCTTGTTAGCTTTCTTT.